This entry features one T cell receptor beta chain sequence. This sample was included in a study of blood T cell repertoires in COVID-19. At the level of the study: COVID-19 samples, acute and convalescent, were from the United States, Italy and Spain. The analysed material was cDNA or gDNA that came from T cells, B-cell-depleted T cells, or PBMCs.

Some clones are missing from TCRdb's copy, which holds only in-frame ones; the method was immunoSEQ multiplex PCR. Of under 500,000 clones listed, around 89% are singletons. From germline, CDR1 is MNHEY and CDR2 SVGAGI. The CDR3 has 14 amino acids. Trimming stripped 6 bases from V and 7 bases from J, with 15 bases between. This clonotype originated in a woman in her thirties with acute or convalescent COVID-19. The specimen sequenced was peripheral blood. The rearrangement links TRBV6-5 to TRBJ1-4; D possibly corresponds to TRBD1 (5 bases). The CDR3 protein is CASSFWGESEKLFF. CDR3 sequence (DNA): TGTGCCAGCAGCTTCTGGGGGGAAAGTGAAAAACTGTTTTTT.